The 9 T cell receptor beta chains below come from one sample, sequenced in a study of T cell responses to AZD1222 COVID-19 vaccine. Assay used: immunoSEQ multiplex PCR; TCRdb lists only in-frame clones, some missing. The sample has approximately 94,000 clones, approximately 87% seen once. The sample was peripheral blood, taken on day 0 of AZD1222 vaccination. The receptors come from an adult in good health.

This chain joins TRBV20-1 and TRBJ1-2; no definite D call. Between the trimmed V and J ends, which lost 3 bases and 8 bases, there was a span of 13 bases. Germline V lookup: CDR1 DFQATT, CDR2 SNEGSKA (reference sequence). This CDR3 has 12 residues. The DNA for the CDR3 is TGCAGTGCTAGTCAGGTGGGGATCGGCTACACCTTC. This sequence encodes CSASQVGIGYTF.

This clone was seen more than once but under ten times. The rearrangement joins TRBV5-1 to TRBJ1-4; possibly TRBD1 for D (5 bases). In germline, CDR1 is SGHRS, CDR2 YFSETQ. The CDR3 has 14 residues. Deletions cut 4 bases from V and 4 bases from J, with 11 bases between. Here the CDR3 DNA reads TGCGCCAGCAGCGCGGCAGGGAGTAATGAAAAACTGTTTTTT. Amino acids: CASSAAGSNEKLFF.

The V call is TRBV5-4, the J call TRBJ1-2, with 9 positions matching TRBD1. The CDR3 spans 13 residues. The V gene end was trimmed by 4 bases and the J gene end by 3 bases; junction bases not matched to a gene: 1. Germline-derived CDR1 and CDR2 are SGHNT and YYREEE (reference sequence). The CDR3 DNA follows: TGTGCCAGCAGCCGGACAGGGGACTATGGCTACACCTTC. Translation gives CASSRTGDYGYTF.

This clone was seen a few times. CDR3 DNA: TGTGCCAGCAGCCGGGGGGGGAGCCCCTACGAGCAGTACTTC. It yields the protein CASSRGGSPYEQYF. This chain joins TRBV3-1 (or the pseudogene TRBV3-2) and TRBJ2-7; the match to TRBD2 covers 7 bases. This CDR3 has 14 amino acids. Germline V gene data show CDR1 as LGHDT and CDR2 as YNNKEL (reference sequence). Trimming took 4 bases from V and 2 from J; bases not matched to a gene: 5.

This rearrangement joins TRBV20-1 to TRBJ2-1, with 10 bases matching TRBD1. Trimming cost V 8 bases and J 7 bases; bases outside gene matches: 2. The CDR3 totals 11 residues. Germline V gene data show CDR1 as DFQATT and CDR2 as SNEGSKA (reference sequence). CDR3 sequence (DNA): TGCAGTCCGGGACAGGGGAATGAGCAGTTCTTC. The encoded protein is CSPGQGNEQFF.

The chain combines TRBV19 with TRBJ1-2; D might be TRBD1 (5 bases). Germline V lookup: CDR1 LNHDA, CDR2 SQIVND (reference sequence). V was clipped by 6 bases and J by 4 bases, with 9 bases between them. The CDR3 has 12 residues. CDR3 in amino acids: CASRQAPYGYTF. The CDR3 DNA follows: TGTGCCAGTAGACAGGCTCCCTATGGCTACACCTTC.

The chain is built from TRBV5-1 and TRBJ1-1; D might be TRBD1 (5 bases). The CDR3 is 13 residues long. V was clipped by 0 bases and J by 8 bases, with 11 bases between them. Germline-derived CDR1 and CDR2 are SGHRS and YFSETQ. CDR3 loop: CASSLVGDGEAFF. DNA for the CDR3: TGCGCCAGCAGCTTGGTGGGGGACGGAGAAGCTTTCTTT.

This clone came up once. The chain carries TRBV6-1 and TRBJ1-2; no clear D gene. Germline V CDR1 and CDR2: MNHNS, SASEGT. The CDR3 runs to 15 residues. The ends were cut back, 0 bases at V and 8 bases at J, with 16 bases in the middle. The CDR3 here is CASSEARVGSSGYTF. The DNA of the CDR3 is TGTGCCAGCAGTGAAGCTCGGGTCGGGAGCTCGGGCTACACCTTC.

V is TRBV2 and J is TRBJ2-5; D uncertain. The CDR3 runs to 10 residues. Germline-derived CDR1 and CDR2 are SNHLY and FYNNEI. The ends were cut back, 4 bases at V and 4 bases at J, with 1 base in the middle. The DNA of the CDR3 is TGTGCCAGCAGTGGAGAGACCCAGTACTTC. Translation: CASSGETQYF.